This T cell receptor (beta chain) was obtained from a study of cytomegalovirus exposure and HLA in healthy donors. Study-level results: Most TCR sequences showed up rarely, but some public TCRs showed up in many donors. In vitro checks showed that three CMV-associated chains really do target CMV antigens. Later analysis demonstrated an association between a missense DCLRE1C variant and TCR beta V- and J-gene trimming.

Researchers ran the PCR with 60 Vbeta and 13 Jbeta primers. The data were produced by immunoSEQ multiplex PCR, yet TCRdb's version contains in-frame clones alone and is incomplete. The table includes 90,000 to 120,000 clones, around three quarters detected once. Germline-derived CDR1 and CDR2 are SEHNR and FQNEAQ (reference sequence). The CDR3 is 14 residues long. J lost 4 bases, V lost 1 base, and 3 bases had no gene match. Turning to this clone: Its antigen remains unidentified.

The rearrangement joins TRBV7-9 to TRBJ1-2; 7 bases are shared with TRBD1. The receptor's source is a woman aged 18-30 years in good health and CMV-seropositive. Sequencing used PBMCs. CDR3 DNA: TGTGCCAGCAGCTTAGAGGCAGGGGGCTATGGCTACACCTTC. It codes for CASSLEAGGYGYTF.